This TCR beta chain appears in the sequencing data of a study of cytomegalovirus exposure and HLA in healthy donors (dated by TCRdb to the late 2010s). Background for the entire study: An earlier analysis of about 560 of the donors reported over 250 Gb of sequence data and 100 million to 120 million unique TCR beta sequences obtained from around 170 million T cells. In addition to the first cohort of 500 to 850 subjects, a separate validation cohort of about 120 different subjects was used. Of the 300 to 450 genotyped donors, 75% to 85% were placed in the genetic ancestry cluster associated with self-reported Caucasian donors. Genome-wide SNP genotypes for about 65% of the roughly 670 donors were used in a later genetic analysis, which treated that subset as a discovery cohort. A handful of DR-DQ haplotypes were treated as single units for association and clustering because of strong linkage in the cohort. To study patterns of TCR occurrence, a later analysis re-analyzed previously published TCR beta repertoires from under 750 donors and added high-resolution HLA genotyping. The study was designed to test whether signatures of past pathogen exposure could be identified by cataloging public T cell receptors. The study combined high-throughput TCR immunosequencing, statistical association of individual TCRs with disease status, and machine learning to predict cytomegalovirus infection status. Typing coverage varied by locus: roughly 620-640 donors for A, B, C, DRB1 and DQB1; around 560 for DQA1; some 610 for DPA1; fewer than 480 for DPB1. All discovery cohort repertoires had been generated on a single sequencing platform. Class I and class II HLA loci were covered by the typing at four-digit resolution. Rather than drawing on any new phenotypic data, the later analysis identified candidate immune exposures from TCR beta sequences and the way those sequences occurred across donors. Donor age, sex, ethnicity and CMV serostatus were compiled alongside the repertoire data. The study profiled the T cell repertoires of 500 to 800 subjects by immunosequencing and related them to cytomegalovirus serostatus. An early release covering roughly 600 HLA-typed donors comprised roughly 300 gigabases of sequencing data and 85 million or so unique TCR sequences. Among around 400 genotyped donors of the cohort, an average of about 240,000 unique TCR beta nucleotide sequences was sequenced per donor, of which approximately 19% were non-productive. An earlier analysis of nearly 600 of the donors applied high-throughput TCR beta sequencing to assess whether each TCR beta V gene segment acted as functional or pseudogenic.

From the germline V gene (reference sequence), CDR1 is SEHNR and CDR2 is FQNEAQ. Reading from cysteine to phenylalanine, the CDR3 counts 14 amino acids. Only the CDR3 part of the read is kept: 42 bases, read in frame from the first base. At the junction V is shortened by 5 bases and J by 1 base, with 11 bases in between. The study at large found these results: A cluster of highly shared sequence variants was judged likely to represent a technical artifact of the sequencing pipeline. Seventeen rarely observed V segments, including chromosome 9 orphons, were excluded from the earlier analysis of about 610 of the donors because counts were too low. In a later analysis, the rate of TCR association differed among HLA loci, with DRB1 alleles having the most associated TCRs and HLA-C alleles having the fewest. According to a later analysis, parvovirus B19, influenza, CMV and Epstein-Barr virus appeared linked to several top co-occurrence clusters. In the study, 150 to 200 TCR beta chains were listed as associated with cytomegalovirus. Most TCR sequences were seen in very few donors, while some public TCRs were found in many individuals. The 87-base-pair reads could not distinguish some IMGT-functional V segments, including TRBV6-2 and TRBV6-3, so those segments were excluded. Assigning TCR associations to individual alleles was difficult when HLA alleles, especially DR and DQ, strongly co-occurred. Because HLA typing was unavailable for some donors at each locus, only the typed subset was used in association tests. A further reported finding was that TCR beta sequences accurately predicted the HLA-A and HLA-B alleles for most subjects in the first cohort. Linkage disequilibrium might explain the correlated functional status among segregating V segments, but an unknown experimental factor could not be excluded. Broadly in line with IMGT annotations, most TCR beta V segments showed up in productive rearrangements about 90% or about 30% of the time in an earlier analysis of around 550 of the donors. CMV serostatus was the only immune exposure information available for the cohort. Compared with the roughly 700-donor mean, donors in an Asian-associated ancestry cluster had fewer N-insertions in productive TCRs, according to a later genetic analysis. In a later genetic analysis, a missense DCLRE1C variant was associated with V-gene and J-gene trimming of TCR beta chains, and the association was replicated in an independent cohort. Specific HLA alleles were associated with more than 15,000 TCR beta sequences at a false discovery rate of 0.05 in a later analysis. Roughly uniform sequencing depth across donors was assumed in presence/absence analyses, although this assumption may not hold. It was suggested by the authors that the approach could potentially be generalized to other disease states and immunological phenotypes. According to a later analysis, most CMV-associated TCR beta chains appeared to be HLA-restricted, and the HLA associations seemed to be driven largely by CMV exposure. A later analysis found that HLA-associated TCR beta chains were more clonally expanded and had lower generation probabilities than equally common non-associated chains. In this cohort, only TCR beta chains were sequenced, and detectable features were limited by the absence of alpha or paired-chain data. In both the original and validation cohorts, the classifier was reported to diagnose cytomegalovirus status with high specificity and sensitivity. A few of the identified cytomegalovirus-associated TCR beta chains were confirmed in vitro to be specific for cytomegalovirus antigens.

In total, 600 or so healthy bone marrow donors made up the cohort. All cohort members were sampled while nominally healthy, although unrecorded immune exposures were likely present. The donor was CMV seronegative and was included in the group of about 400 seronegative cohort members. Every donor gave a peripheral blood sample, and the peripheral blood mononuclear cells from that sample were used for TCR beta sequencing. Genomic DNA extraction from the blood cell samples was performed with the Qiagen DNeasy Blood Extraction Kit. As for this clone: What this receptor recognizes is not known. No base-level quality is on record; no much larger clone is a single base apart.

Library preparation employed the immunoSEQ multiplex PCR assay. A mixture of 60 forward primers for TCR Vbeta segments and 13 reverse primers for TCR Jbeta segments was used in the multiplex PCR. Amplification of the CDR3 region of rearranged TCR beta genes was performed with a multiplex PCR assay on genomic DNA. The amplified TCR beta libraries were sequenced on the Illumina HiSeq System as 87-base-pair reads. The study's own analysis went as follows. A later analysis tallied some 79 million unique TCR beta chains across the 666 repertoires, and about 12 million of those chains were shared by two or more donors. Raw reads were error-corrected and collapsed into unique sequences by a nearest-neighbor algorithm in which closely related sequences were merged to remove PCR and sequencing errors. V, D and J gene segments were assigned by aligning CDR3 sequences to IMGT reference sequences. Each retained sequence needed at least a six-nucleotide match to both a V gene segment and a J gene segment. A rearrangement was called productive if the CDR3 had no stop codons and remained in frame with V and J, and every other rearrangement was called non-productive. Following IMGT convention, CDR3 was defined as the stretch from the second conserved V-encoded cysteine up to the conserved J-encoded phenylalanine. Sequences without an unambiguous match to a single V gene segment were excluded from the earlier analysis of 450 to 750 of the donors. An earlier analysis of fewer than 650 of the donors classified V segments as functional when productive rearrangements were above 56.7% and as segregating when the standard deviation between donors was above 5%. A statistical classification framework was developed to diagnose cytomegalovirus status using the catalog of TCR beta chain sequences. In a later analysis, V and J genes were assigned by comparing TCR nucleotide sequences against IMGT/GENE-DB human TR gene sequences. A later analysis assigned CDR3 sequences and most-parsimonious VDJ recombination scenarios with the TCRdist pipeline. In a later analysis, each TCR beta chain was defined by its CDR3 amino acid sequence together with its V-gene family, and reads without a unique V-gene family were excluded. A later analysis removed 500 to 650 highly shared, low-generation-probability nucleotide sequences to deal with suspected cross-contamination and a sequencing artifact. A later analysis calculated a clonal expansion index for each public chain from normalized within-repertoire ranks of inferred template counts. Generation probabilities in a later analysis came from a VDJ recombination model fitted to out-of-frame rearrangements, and those results were checked against IGoR. In a later analysis, TCR-TCR, TCR-HLA and TCR-CMV co-occurrence was scored with hypergeometric tests, and a repertoire-size bias correction was applied to TCR pairs. To estimate false discovery rates, a later analysis permuted the HLA or CMV assignments 20 times. A later analysis grouped co-occurring TCRs with DBSCAN, adding TCRdist sequence similarity when clustering within HLA-allele-positive subsets. For co-occurrence clustering, repertoires with fewer than 30,000 or more than 120,000 public chains were excluded, along with roughly 5 repertoires with anomalous nucleotide sharing. TCRdb holds this immuneACCESS table with in-frame rearrangements only. Some clones are missing; in checked studies, unresolved V genes explain under half, and the rest has no known cause. The V and J calls and clone size come from that table; D and trimming were worked out from the DNA. In all, the sample holds 250,000 to 350,000 clones, and approximately 80% of those were seen once. Of the sample, around 0.33% falls within the top ten clones.

Sample: PBMCs. The chain employs TRBV7-9 and TRBJ2-5; too little of a D gene remains to name it. The TCR sequence derives from a girl aged 2 to 10 in good health and CMV-seronegative. The encoded CDR3 is CASSPLAAQETQYF. The bases are TGTGCCAGCAGCCCCCTCGCGGCCCAAGAGACCCAGTACTTC. Beyond the CDR3, the reference TRBV7-9 and TRBJ2-5 genes provide the residues; the full variable domain reads: DTGVSQNPRHKITKRGQNVTFRCDPISEHNRLYWYRQTLGQGPEFLTYFQNEAQLEKSRLLSDRFSAERPKGSFSTLEIQRTEQGDSAMYLCASSPLAAQETQYFGPGTRLLVL.